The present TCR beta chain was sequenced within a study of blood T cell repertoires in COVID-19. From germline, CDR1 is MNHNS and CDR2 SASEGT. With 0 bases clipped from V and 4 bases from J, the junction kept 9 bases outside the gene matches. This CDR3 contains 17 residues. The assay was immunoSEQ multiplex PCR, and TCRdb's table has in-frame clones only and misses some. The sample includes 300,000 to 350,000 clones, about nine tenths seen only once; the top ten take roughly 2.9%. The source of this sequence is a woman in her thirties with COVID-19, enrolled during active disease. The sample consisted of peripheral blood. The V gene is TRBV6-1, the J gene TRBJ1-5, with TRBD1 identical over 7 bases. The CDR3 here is CASSEAMTGNWNQPQHF. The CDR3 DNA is TGTGCCAGCAGTGAAGCGATGACAGGGAATTGGAATCAGCCCCAGCATTTT.